This T cell receptor (beta chain) was recorded in a study of blood T cell repertoires in COVID-19 (dated by TCRdb to the early 2020s). About the full investigation: Samples covering the acute and convalescent phases of COVID-19 were provided by collaborators in the United States, Italy and Spain. The material from the prospective study consisted of cDNA or gDNA derived from T cells, B-cell-depleted T cells, or PBMCs. The dataset comprised deeply sampled blood TCRbeta repertoires from subjects exposed to, actively infected with, or recovered from COVID-19. The repertoires were released in a freely available public database meant as a resource for research on the immune response to SARS-CoV-2. Samples came from the ongoing ImmuneRACE study (first 160 participants) plus 1,254 subjects from 6 global collaborators. A de-identified subject ID, COVID-19 status, age in years and sex were almost always included in the sample metadata. Where available, HLA class I and class II types were obtained from metadata supplied by the sample provider rather than from assay-based typing. Results and caveats for the whole study, not just this receptor: How much clinical and demographic metadata was included differed by source and by participant, and the metadata was provided uncurated.

A remark on this clone: Its antigen is unknown. Per-base quality was not reported, and no clone a single base away is much larger than it.

The collaborating institutions used their own protocols to collect whole blood in K2EDTA tubes. For TCRbeta analysis, collaborator samples were shipped as frozen whole blood, as isolated PBMCs, or as DNA extracted from either sample type. CDR1 and CDR2 were assigned from the germline V gene (reference sequence) as SEHNR and FQNEAQ. A distance of 13 bases separates the germline ends of V and J, which lose 3 bases and 2 bases respectively. Measured from the cysteine to the phenylalanine, the CDR3 is 15 residues long. The sequence is cut down to CDR3 DNA, 45 bases in frame from base 1. TCRbeta CDR3 regions were amplified from genomic DNA by means of the immunoSEQ Assay, a bias-controlled multiplex PCR. Processing in the source paper ran as follows. The number of nucleated cells in each sample was estimated by amplification of reference gene primers within the assay. To quantify the absolute abundance of each unique TCRbeta CDR3 rearrangement, sequence reads were collapsed and filtered. For each sample, productive Simpson clonality was calculated by taking the square root of Simpson's diversity index across productive rearrangements. This is the immuneACCESS table as TCRdb keeps it, with only in-frame sequences that have V and J called. A part of the clones is gone; compared with another copy, unresolved V genes explain less than half, and the rest is unexplained. V and J calls and clone size are copied from that table; D and trimming were computed from the DNA. A total of about 260,000 clones appear in this sample, around nine tenths of them only once. Around 9% of the sample rests with the top ten.

This chain joins TRBV7-9 to TRBJ2-5, with a tentative D gene TRBD2 over 5 matching bases. The receptor was isolated from a middle-aged man with active or convalescent COVID-19. The sequenced sample consisted of peripheral blood. This receptor carries the CDR3 CASSLGSSVQETQYF. Here is the DNA: TGTGCCAGCAGCTTGGGGAGTTCGGTTCAAGAGACCCAGTACTTC.